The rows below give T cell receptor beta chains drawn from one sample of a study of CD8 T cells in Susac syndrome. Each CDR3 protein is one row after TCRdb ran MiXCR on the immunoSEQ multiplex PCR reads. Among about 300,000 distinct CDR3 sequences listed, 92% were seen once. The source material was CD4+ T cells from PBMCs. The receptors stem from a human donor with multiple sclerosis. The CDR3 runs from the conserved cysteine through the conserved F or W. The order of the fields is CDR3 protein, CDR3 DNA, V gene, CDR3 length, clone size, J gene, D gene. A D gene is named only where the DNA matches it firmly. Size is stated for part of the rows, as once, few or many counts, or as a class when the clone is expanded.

CDR3 protein: CSATLSQGRNTEAFF
CDR3 DNA: TGCAGTGCTACTCTCAGTCAGGGCCGTAACACTGAAGCTTTCTTT
V gene: TRBV20-1
CDR3 length: 15
clone size: .
J gene: TRBJ1-1
D gene: .

CDR3 protein: CASSGRISGANVLTF
CDR3 DNA: TGTGCCAGTAGTGGGAGGATCTCTGGGGCCAACGTCCTGACTTTC
V gene: TRBV19
CDR3 length: 15
clone size: .
J gene: TRBJ2-6
D gene: .

CDR3 protein: CSVSKSSGRTDTQYF
CDR3 DNA: TGCAGCGTTTCTAAATCTAGCGGGCGAACAGATACGCAGTATTTT
V gene: TRBV29-1
CDR3 length: 15
clone size: .
J gene: TRBJ2-3
D gene: TRBD2

CDR3 protein: CASSSSVAGAWDTQYF
CDR3 DNA: TGTGCCAGCAGCTCGTCGGTAGCGGGAGCATGGGATACGCAGTATTTT
V gene: TRBV7-2
CDR3 length: 16
clone size: .
J gene: TRBJ2-3
D gene: TRBD2

CDR3 protein: CSGDSTDTQYF
CDR3 DNA: TGCAGTGGGGACAGCACAGATACGCAGTATTTT
V gene: TRBV20-1
CDR3 length: 11
clone size: once
J gene: TRBJ2-3
D gene: .

CDR3 protein: CASSSWDRATGELFF
CDR3 DNA: TGTGCCAGCAGTTCCTGGGACAGGGCCACCGGGGAGCTGTTTTTT
V gene: TRBV12-3/TRBV12-4
CDR3 length: 15
clone size: .
J gene: TRBJ2-2
D gene: TRBD1

CDR3 protein: CASRPRGFSEKLFF
CDR3 DNA: TGTGCCAGCAGACCCAGGGGTTTCAGTGAAAAACTGTTTTTT
V gene: TRBV6-2/TRBV6-3
CDR3 length: 14
clone size: .
J gene: TRBJ1-4
D gene: .

CDR3 protein: CASSLEGPRLQFF
CDR3 DNA: TGTGCCAGCAGCTTAGAGGGCCCCCGGCTGCAGTTCTTC
V gene: TRBV7-8
CDR3 length: 13
clone size: .
J gene: TRBJ2-1
D gene: .

CDR3 protein: CASSQFIPTRPDQPQHF
CDR3 DNA: TGTGCCAGCAGCCAATTCATCCCCACCAGGCCAGATCAGCCCCAGCATTTT
V gene: TRBV16
CDR3 length: 17
clone size: .
J gene: TRBJ1-5
D gene: .

CDR3 protein: CASSPPTASNQPQHF
CDR3 DNA: TGTGCCAGCAGTCCCCCGACAGCTAGCAATCAGCCCCAGCATTTT
V gene: TRBV28
CDR3 length: 15
clone size: .
J gene: TRBJ1-5
D gene: .

CDR3 protein: CASSKGRDTEAFF
CDR3 DNA: TGTGCCAGCTCAAAAGGGAGAGACACTGAAGCTTTCTTT
V gene: TRBV18
CDR3 length: 13
clone size: .
J gene: TRBJ1-1
D gene: .